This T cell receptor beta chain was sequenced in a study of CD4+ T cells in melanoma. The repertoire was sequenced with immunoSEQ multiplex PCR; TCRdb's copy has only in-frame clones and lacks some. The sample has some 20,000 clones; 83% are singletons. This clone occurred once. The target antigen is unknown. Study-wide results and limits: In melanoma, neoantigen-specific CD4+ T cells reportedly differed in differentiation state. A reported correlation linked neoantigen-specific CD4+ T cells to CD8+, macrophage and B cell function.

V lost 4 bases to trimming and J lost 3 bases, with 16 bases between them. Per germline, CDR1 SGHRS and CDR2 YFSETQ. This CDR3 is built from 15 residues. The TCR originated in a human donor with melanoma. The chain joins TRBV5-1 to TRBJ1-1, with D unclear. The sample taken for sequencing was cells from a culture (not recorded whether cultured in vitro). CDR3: CASSRRQAADTEAFF. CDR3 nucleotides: TGCGCCAGCAGCCGCCGTCAGGCTGCGGACACTGAAGCTTTCTTT.